These 8 T cell receptor beta chains were all obtained from the same sample, sequenced in a study of response to subunit inactivated influenza vaccine. Via MiXCR, TCRdb re-called the RT-PCR reads, giving one row per CDR3 protein. The sample yields around 300,000 distinct CDR3 sequences, roughly 22% seen once. This material consisted of PBMCs from blood, taken less than 22 months after vaccination. The receptors stem from a man aged 50 to 69 who received an inactivated influenza vaccine.

The sample holds a few counts of this clonotype. This sequence joins TRBV20-1 and TRBJ1-5; 7 bases fit TRBD1. The J segment lost 4 bases and the V segment lost 6 bases, leaving 6 bases of the junction unmatched. This CDR3 region has 13 residues. From germline, CDR1 is DFQATT and CDR2 SNEGSKA (reference sequence). The CDR3 loop reads CSATIQGNQPQHF. CDR3 DNA: TGCAGTGCAACAATACAGGGGAATCAGCCCCAGCATTTT.

Concerning this clonotype: At one boundary the junction diverges from the germline segment, which might be a read error. This sequence joins TRBV6-5 and TRBJ1-2; D is uncertain. Germline values: CDR1 MNHEY, CDR2 SVGAGI. This CDR3 is built from 14 residues. CDR3: CASTPAATNYGHTF. In DNA form, the CDR3 reads TGTGCCAGCACCCCGGCAGCGACTAACTATGGCCACACCTTC.

In this sample, this clonotype turned up a few times. The chain employs TRBV7-8 and TRBJ1-6; TRBD1 matches 8 bases. Looked up from germline, CDR1 is SGHVS and CDR2 is FQNEAQ. Trimming cost V 0 bases and J 6 bases; bases outside gene matches: 7. The CDR3 runs to 17 residues. In nucleotides, the CDR3 is TGTGCCAGCAGCTTAGCGCTGAGACAGGGGCCTAATTCACCCCTCCACTTT. This codes for CASSLALRQGPNSPLHF.

This clonotype occurred many times. The gene calls are TRBV12-3 or TRBV12-4 and TRBJ1-3; a weak D match, TRBD1 (6 bases). The CDR3 extends over 15 amino acids. Trimming stripped 5 bases from V and 4 bases from J, with 15 bases between. The CDR3 DNA reads as TGTGCCAGCAGTCAGGACAGTTTGATCGGAAACACCATATATTTT. Translation: CASSQDSLIGNTIYF.

This clonotype was seen ten or more times. The chain joins TRBV29-1 to TRBJ1-5; 9 nucleotides align to TRBD1. Germline CDR1 reads SQVTM; CDR2 reads ANQGSEA. With V trimmed by 4 bases and J by 6 bases, 10 bases remained unmatched. The CDR3 spans 15 residues. CDR3 sequence: CSVAETGGVSQPQHF. As DNA, the CDR3 is TGCAGCGTTGCCGAGACAGGGGGAGTCAGTCAGCCCCAGCATTTT.

V gene TRBV12-3 or TRBV12-4 combines with J gene TRBJ1-6, with D uncertain. This CDR3 is built from 12 residues. Trimming took off 7 bases at V and 5 bases at J, with 6 bases between the two ends. The CDR3 reads CASNQNNSPLHF. Here the CDR3 DNA reads TGTGCCAGCAATCAGAATAATTCACCCCTCCACTTT.

The chain recombines TRBV5-1 with TRBJ2-1; D is tentatively TRBD1 or TRBD2 (6 bases each). The germline V gene has CDR1 SGHRS and CDR2 YFSETQ. Between the trimmed V and J ends, which lost 4 bases and 0 bases, there was a span of 17 bases. The length of the CDR3 is 17 residues. The CDR3 is CASSTGGGGRSYNEQFF. The CDR3, as DNA: TGCGCCAGCAGCACCGGAGGGGGTGGCCGCTCCTACAATGAGCAGTTCTTC.

This clonotype was detected only a few times. CDR3 sequence (DNA): TGCGCCAGCTGGGACAGCAATTCTAACTATGGCTACACCTTC. The encoded protein is CASWDSNSNYGYTF. The V and J genes are TRBV5-1 and TRBJ1-2, with 7 bases aligning to TRBD1. The junction had 6 bases not matched to a gene; V was cut back by 7 bases and J by 0 bases. The V gene's germline CDR1 is SGHRS and CDR2 YFSETQ. This CDR3 contains 14 residues.